These T cell receptor beta chains were read from a single sample in a study of T cells in Graves' hyperthyroidism and ophthalmopathy. TCRdb ran MiXCR on the multiplex PCR reads and lists one entry per CDR3 protein. The data show 75,000 to 100,000 distinct CDR3 sequences, around 50% seen once. Material: blood. Receptors originate from a woman aged 40-49 years with Graves' hyperthyroidism. Both conserved end residues are part of each CDR3. D genes are given only for firm matches. Only some rows state a clone size, as once, few, many or a class for expanded clones.

TRBJ1-1 once . TRBV19 TGTGCCAGTAGTATACCGTGGGACACTGAAGCTTTCTTT CASSIPWDTEAFF
TRBJ2-2 . TRBD2 TRBV20-1 TGCAGTGCTAGAGCTTGGGGGAGGGCCGGCGAGCTGTTTTTT CSARAWGRAGELFF
TRBJ2-7 . TRBD1 TRBV19 TGTGCCAGCGGGACAGGGTACTACGAGCAGTACTTC CASGTGYYEQYF
TRBJ2-7 . TRBD1 TRBV7-2 TGTGCCAGCAGCTTAGGACAGGGGAAAGAATACGAGCAGTACTTC CASSLGQGKEYEQYF
TRBJ2-3 . . TRBV7-9 TGTGCCAGCAGCTTATGGAGGGGAACGGGAACTAGCACAGATACGCAGTATTTT CASSLWRGTGTSTDTQYF
TRBJ2-5 . . TRBV20-1 TGCAGTTGGCAAGAGACCCAGTACTTC CSWQETQYF
TRBJ2-5 many . TRBV10-3 TGTGCCATCAGTGGGGGGACGAACCAAGAGACCCAGTACTTC CAISGGTNQETQYF
TRBJ1-4 . TRBD1 TRBV11-1 TGTGCCAGCAGCTATGGACAGGGGTATGAAAAACTGTTTTTT CASSYGQGYEKLFF
TRBJ1-2 many . TRBV29-1 TGCAGCGTACGGGTCGGAGGGGGCTATGGCTACACCTTC CSVRVGGGYGYTF
TRBJ1-2 once . TRBV10-3 TGTGCCATCAGTCCTGCTGGGGACATACACTACTATGGCTACACCTTC CAISPAGDIHYYGYTF
TRBJ1-6 . . TRBV7-6 TGTGCCAGCAGCCTCTCTTCTGATAGTTCACCCCTCCACTTT CASSLSSDSSPLHF
TRBJ2-6 many . TRBV4-1 TGCGCCAGCAGCCAAGGAGGTTCCGGGGCCAACGTCCTGACTTTC CASSQGGSGANVLTF
TRBJ2-7 many TRBD1 TRBV28 TGTGCCAGCAGTTTATGGCACAGGGGGCAGAGCGAGCAGTACTTC CASSLWHRGQSEQYF
TRBJ2-7 . TRBD2 TRBV10-3 TGTGCCTTCACCGGGAGGGCCAGAGAGCAGTACTTC CAFTGRAREQYF
TRBJ2-5 medium-sized TRBD1 TRBV6-5 TGTGCCAGCAGGTCAGGGGGTCGGGAGACCCAGTACTTC CASRSGGRETQYF
TRBJ2-7 few . TRBV5-1 TGCGCCAGCAGCTTGTCAAGGGGAGGGACAGCGGGAGTGAAAGAGCAGTACTTC CASSLSRGGTAGVKEQYF
TRBJ1-3 many . TRBV6-5 TGTGCCAGCACAGGGAGGGCTGGAAACACCATATATTTT CASTGRAGNTIYF
TRBJ2-5 . TRBD2 TRBV7-6 TGTGCCAGCAGCTTAGGGGCTAGCGGGAGGATGGGAGAGACCCAGTACTTC CASSLGASGRMGETQYF
TRBJ1-2 many . TRBV29-1 TGCAGCGTTGGGCGGGGAGGGGGCTACACCTTC CSVGRGGGYTF
TRBJ1-3 few TRBD1 TRBV7-9 TGTGCCAGCAGCCGGGACAGAGGCTCTGGAAACACCATATATTTT CASSRDRGSGNTIYF
TRBJ1-2 . TRBD1 TRBV29-1 TGCAGCGTTGAAAGGGGGCCATTTGGCTACACCTTC CSVERGPFGYTF
TRBJ2-7 . . TRBV5-1 TGCGCCAGCAGCTTCGGGCAGTACTTC CASSFGQYF
TRBJ1-2 . . TRBV29-1 TGCAGCTCAACCGGGGTGTCTGGCTACACCTTC CSSTGVSGYTF
TRBJ1-5 . . TRBV7-9 TGTGCCAGCGCTCGGGGGCGGGAGATGATGACCCAGCATTTT CASARGREMMTQHF
TRBJ2-5 many TRBD2 TRBV4-1 TGCGCCAGCAGCCAAGGGGCTAGCGGGTTCCAAACCCAGTACTTC CASSQGASGFQTQYF
TRBJ2-7 few TRBD1 TRBV7-9 TGTGCCAGCAGCTTAGGGGACAGCATCTACGAGCAGTACTTC CASSLGDSIYEQYF